The 23 T cell receptor beta chains given below trace back to one sample, sequenced in a study of Ad26.COV2.S vaccination and SARS-CoV-2 variants. Indicated treatment: roughly 20 received Ad26.COV2.S at low or high dose, single or two shots; roughly 5 received placebo; per-sample allocation not given. Repertoires come from day 63 after the first vaccine or placebo injection. Repertoires were generated with immunoSEQ multiplex PCR, while TCRdb's copy carries only in-frame clones and drops some. The data contain around 450,000 clones, about nine tenths of them singletons. The source material was peripheral blood, sampled in a trial of Ad26.COV2.S vaccine versus placebo. Receptors were obtained from a person aged 18-60 years who received the Ad26.COV2.S COVID-19 vaccine or a placebo.

The J gene is TRBJ2-3, the V gene TRBV7-9; 7 bases map to TRBD2. V shed 1 base, J shed 1 base, and the junction held 11 bases outside the gene matches. CDR1 is SEHNR, CDR2 FQNEAQ, per germline (reference sequence). The CDR3 is 18 residues long. The CDR3 protein is CASSLEAGAGSGTDTQYF. The CDR3 bases are TGTGCCAGCAGCTTAGAGGCGGGAGCTGGATCCGGCACAGATACGCAGTATTTT.

The chain has TRBV28 and TRBJ1-5, with D perhaps TRBD1 (5 bases). Trimming left V 3 bases short and J 2 bases short, with 5 bases between. Germline V gives CDR1 MDHEN, CDR2 SYDVKM. CDR3 length: 13 residues. CDR3 residues: CASSLGRNQPQHF. The CDR3 nucleotides are TGTGCCAGCAGTTTGGGGCGCAATCAGCCCCAGCATTTT.

The J gene is TRBJ1-1, the V gene TRBV25-1; D is undetermined. The CDR3 is 14 amino acids. Germline CDR1 and CDR2: MGHDK and SYGVNS. V was pared by 3 bases and J by 0 bases, with 8 bases between. CDR3 sequence reads: CASSDEHLNTEAFF. In DNA, the CDR3 is TGTGCCAGCAGTGATGAACACTTGAACACTGAAGCTTTCTTT.

The chain employs TRBV28 and TRBJ2-5, with D maybe TRBD1 (6 bases). The germline V and J ends were trimmed by 6 bases and 5 bases, with 16 bases remaining between them. The length of the CDR3 is 14 residues. Germline-derived CDR1 and CDR2 are MDHEN and SYDVKM. CDR3 region: CASSQGQGAETQYF. The CDR3 coding sequence is TGTGCCAGCAGCCAGGGGCAGGGTGCTGAGACCCAGTACTTC.

The gene calls are TRBV20-1 and TRBJ1-1; D is unresolved. Germline CDR1 is DFQATT and CDR2 is SNEGSKA (reference sequence). The V and J ends lost 7 bases and 4 bases respectively, with 7 bases between them. This CDR3 has 10 residues. The CDR3: CSGFFTEAFF. CDR3 nucleotide sequence: TGCAGTGGGTTTTTCACTGAAGCTTTCTTT.

The chain employs TRBV30 and TRBJ1-5; perhaps TRBD1 as D (5 bases). This CDR3 contains 15 residues. CDR1 and CDR2 from the germline V gene are GTSNPN and SVGIG (reference sequence). Between the trimmed V and J ends, which lost 2 bases and 0 bases, there was a span of 11 bases. Written as DNA, the CDR3 is TGTGCCTGGAGTAGTAGGGGCTATAGCAATCAGCCCCAGCATTTT. Encoded protein: CAWSSRGYSNQPQHF.

The V gene is TRBV30, the J gene TRBJ2-7; D not resolved. Per germline, CDR1 GTSNPN and CDR2 SVGIG (reference sequence). The germline V and J ends were trimmed by 0 bases and 3 bases, with 18 bases remaining between them. This CDR3 has 16 residues. CDR3 loop: CAWSVPRTGRSYEQYF. DNA of the CDR3: TGTGCCTGGAGTGTACCGCGGACGGGTAGGAGCTACGAGCAGTACTTC.

The genes are TRBV29-1 and TRBJ2-7; D unclear. The CDR3 consists of 12 residues. Trimming took off 6 bases at V and 2 bases at J, with 11 bases between the two ends. CDR1 is SQVTM, CDR2 ANQGSEA, per germline. In nucleotides, the CDR3 is TGCAGCGTCCAGCAGACCCCCTACGAGCAGTACTTC. Residues: CSVQQTPYEQYF.

This clone was seen just once. The chain recombines TRBV30 with TRBJ2-7; 12 bases are a match to TRBD2. Per germline, CDR1 GTSNPN and CDR2 SVGIG (reference sequence). The CDR3 totals 15 residues. Trimming took 5 bases from V and 1 from J; bases not matched to a gene: 6. The CDR3 DNA reads as TGTGCCTGGGGACTAGCGGGGACCATTTCCTACGAGCAGTACTTC. Translating gives CAWGLAGTISYEQYF.

The CDR3 nucleotides are TGTGCCAGCAGCCCCGGGACAGGGCCTTTTTCACCCCTCCACTTT. Its translation is CASSPGTGPFSPLHF. The chain is built from TRBV7-8 and TRBJ1-6, with 9 bases aligning to TRBD1. The J segment lost 9 bases and the V segment lost 5 bases, leaving 8 bases of the junction unmatched. CDR1 is SGHVS and CDR2 is FQNEAQ in the germline V gene. The CDR3 consists of 15 residues.

The chain uses TRBV7-8 and TRBJ2-1, with 9 bases identical to TRBD2. The ends lost 4 bases at V and 10 bases at J; junction bases unmatched: 11. Germline CDR1 and CDR2: SGHVS and FQNEAQ. This CDR3 is 15 amino acids long. As DNA, the CDR3 is TGTGCCAGCAGCTCTGGGGGTAGCGGGAGCGGAGAGCAGTTCTTC. Its protein is CASSSGGSGSGEQFF.

The table lists this clone with a count of one. In nucleotides, the CDR3 is TGTGCCAGCAGTGGTGGGACAGTTCTAGGGAACACTGAAGCTTTCTTT. It specifies CASSGGTVLGNTEAFF. The chain links TRBV27 to TRBJ1-1; 7 bases match TRBD1. Germline trimming cut 5 bases from V and 1 base from J; bases unmatched to any gene: 10. The germline V gene has CDR1 MNHEY and CDR2 SMNVEV (reference sequence). The CDR3 has 16 residues.

The rearrangement uses TRBV5-4 and TRBJ2-4; possibly TRBD1 for D (6 bases). CDR1 is SGHNT, CDR2 YYREEE, per germline (reference sequence). The CDR3 covers 14 residues. With 2 bases removed from V and 1 base from J, the gap between germline ends came to 7 bases. The DNA for the CDR3 is TGTGCCAGCAGCTTTCAGGGGGCCAAAAACATTCAGTACTTC. Its translation: CASSFQGAKNIQYF.

The chain joins TRBV9 to TRBJ2-6, with D tentatively TRBD1 (5 bases). The CDR3 spans 17 residues. V dropped 0 bases and J dropped 5 bases, with 15 bases sitting between them. Per germline, CDR1 SGDLS and CDR2 YYNGEE. The CDR3 sequence is CASSVAAGWARANVLTF. In DNA form, the CDR3 reads TGTGCCAGCAGCGTAGCTGCAGGGTGGGCCAGGGCCAACGTCCTGACTTTC. The whole variable domain, remainder taken from reference TRBV9 and TRBJ2-6, is DSGVTQTPKHLITATGQRVTLRCSPRSGDLSVYWYQQSLDQGLQFLIQYYNGEERAKGNILERFSAQQFPDLHSELNLSSLELGDSALYFCASSVAAGWARANVLTFGAGSRLTVL.

The chain is built from TRBV28 and TRBJ2-1, with D uncertain. Trimming cost V 7 bases and J 8 bases, with 21 bases left between them. In germline, CDR1 is MDHEN, CDR2 SYDVKM. This CDR3 contains 15 residues. Here the CDR3 reads CASTPSELSTDEQFF. For the CDR3, the DNA is TGTGCCAGCACCCCCTCCGAATTGAGTACGGATGAGCAGTTCTTC.

CDR3 sequence reads: CAISVSTSGATDTQYF. CDR3 coding DNA: TGTGCCATCAGTGTTTCGACTAGCGGCGCCACAGATACGCAGTATTTT. The V call is TRBV10-3, the J call TRBJ2-3; 9 bases line up with TRBD2. Germline CDR1 reads ENHRY; CDR2 reads SYGVKD. The CDR3 is 16 amino acids. Unmatched junction bases numbered 7, after V lost 4 bases and J lost 2 bases.

J is TRBJ1-6 and V is TRBV7-9, with D possibly TRBD1 on 6 matching bases. The CDR3 is 15 amino acids. Germline loops: CDR1 SEHNR, CDR2 FQNEAQ (reference sequence). Trimming removed 1 base from V and 14 bases from J, with 18 bases in between. CDR3 protein: CASSLGGGLDVALHF. CDR3 nucleotides: TGTGCCAGCAGCTTAGGAGGGGGGCTGGACGTTGCCCTCCACTTT. The variable domain in full, completed from reference TRBV7-9 and TRBJ1-6, reads DTGVSQNPRHKITKRGQNVTFRCDPISEHNRLYWYRQTLGQGPEFLTYFQNEAQLEKSRLLSDRFSAERPKGSFSTLEIQRTEQGDSAMYLCASSLGGGLDVALHFGNGTRLTVT.

The chain has TRBV5-5 and TRBJ2-2; D is ambiguous. The length of the CDR3 is 12 residues. In germline, CDR1 is SGHKS, CDR2 YYEKEE (reference sequence). Between the trimmed V and J ends, which lost 0 bases and 7 bases, there was a span of 4 bases. CDR3 amino acids: CASSLEIGELFF. The CDR3 nucleotides are TGTGCCAGCAGCTTGGAAATCGGGGAGCTGTTTTTT.

The rearrangement links TRBV19 to TRBJ1-2; D is possibly TRBD1 (5 bases). This CDR3 is 15 amino acids long. In germline, CDR1 is LNHDA, CDR2 SQIVND (reference sequence). Between the trimmed V and J ends, which lost 3 bases and 1 base, there was a span of 12 bases. The CDR3: CASSIMRGGNYGYTF. The DNA for the CDR3 is TGTGCCAGTAGTATTATGCGGGGCGGTAACTATGGCTACACCTTC.

This chain links TRBV7-6 with TRBJ2-2; D is perhaps TRBD1 or TRBD2 (5 bases each). Trimming took off 1 base at V and 7 bases at J, with 19 bases between the two ends. Germline-derived CDR1 and CDR2 are SGHVS and FNYEAQ. The CDR3 runs 17 residues. DNA for the CDR3: TGTGCCAGCAGCTTAGTTTCCGGGGCCTACCGGGGCGGGGAGCTGTTTTTT. Translation gives CASSLVSGAYRGGELFF.

The chain uses TRBV5-1 and TRBJ2-3; 7 bases map to TRBD2. Germline values: CDR1 SGHRS, CDR2 YFSETQ. J was trimmed by 2 bases and V by 2 bases; bases with no gene match: 8. This CDR3 is built from 16 residues. In DNA, the CDR3 is TGCGCCAGCAGCTTAACTAGCGCCGAGTACACAGATACGCAGTATTTT. As protein: CASSLTSAEYTDTQYF.

This CDR3 is CASSFAGGPFYEQYF. CDR3 in DNA: TGTGCCAGCAGTTTTGCGGGAGGGCCGTTTTACGAGCAGTACTTC. The rearrangement joins TRBV28 to TRBJ2-7; TRBD2 aligns across 9 bases. The CDR3 loop spans 15 amino acids. The germline V gene encodes CDR1 MDHEN and CDR2 SYDVKM. Losses at the gene ends were 3 bases for V and 4 bases for J; bases not matched to a gene: 7.

The chain combines TRBV29-1 with TRBJ2-7; D remains ambiguous. This CDR3 contains 13 residues. Trimming cost V 0 bases and J 2 bases, with 8 bases left between them. Germline CDR1 is SQVTM and CDR2 is ANQGSEA. This CDR3 is CSVEDSRTYEQYF. The CDR3 region has the DNA TGCAGCGTTGAAGACTCCCGCACCTACGAGCAGTACTTC.